One T cell receptor beta chain is described in this entry. This entry comes from a study of blood T cell repertoires in COVID-19. Study-level information: Researchers got acute and convalescent COVID-19 samples from the United States, Italy and Spain.

The V gene end was trimmed by 6 bases and the J gene end by 6 bases; junction bases not matched to a gene: 9. This CDR3 is 15 amino acids long. Germline V gene sequence: CDR1 MNHNY, CDR2 SVGAGI (reference sequence). TCRdb's table, derived via immunoSEQ multiplex PCR, lists solely in-frame clones and lacks some. The sample has about 52,000 clones, about 82% seen once. The source is an elderly woman with acute or convalescent COVID-19. Material: peripheral blood. The J gene is TRBJ2-2, the V gene TRBV6-6; 8 bases map to TRBD1. Written as DNA, the CDR3 is TGTGCCAGCAGCCCGACAGGGGTTCCGGCCGGGGAGCTGTTTTTT. Amino acid sequence: CASSPTGVPAGELFF.